A single sample gave rise to the 5 T cell receptor beta chains below, sequenced in a study of T cells in localized non-small cell lung cancer (dated by TCRdb to 2019 to 2021). To prepare the library, the immunoSEQ multiplex PCR assay was applied. TCRdb re-hosts the immuneACCESS table, in-frame sequences only. Its copies lack some clones; in the studies checked, an unresolved V gene accounts for under half of them, and the cause for the rest is not known. The sample includes 40,000 to 65,000 clones, with roughly 86% observed a single time. Of the sample, about 16% is held by the ten largest clones. Sequences were derived from PBMCs, sampled before any cancer treatment. The receptors come from a female donor with stage II lung adenocarcinoma.

The genes are TRBV27 and TRBJ2-4, with 11 bases matching TRBD1. Germline trimming cut 5 bases from V and 4 bases from J; bases unmatched to any gene: 16. This CDR3 has 19 amino acids. Germline values: CDR1 MNHEY, CDR2 SMNVEV (reference sequence). As DNA, the CDR3 is TGTGCCAGCAGTCGAGGACAGGGGGCGCGCGGGACAGGGAAAAACATTCAGTACTTC. Encoded protein: CASSRGQGARGTGKNIQYF.

The chain is built from TRBV5-1 and TRBJ1-2; TRBD1 matches 7 bases. This CDR3 is built from 13 residues. The germline gives CDR1 SGHRS, CDR2 YFSETQ. J lost 3 bases, V lost 1 base, and 0 bases had no gene match. The DNA for the CDR3 is TGCGCCAGCAGCTTGACAGGGGACTATGGCTACACCTTC. As protein: CASSLTGDYGYTF.

The V call is TRBV19, the J call TRBJ2-2; D is unresolved. The CDR3 is 13 amino acids. Germline assignment: CDR1 LNHDA and CDR2 SQIVND (reference sequence). Trimming removed 7 bases from V and 4 bases from J, with 10 bases in between. The chain's CDR3 is CASNTALTGELFF. In DNA form, the CDR3 reads TGTGCCAGTAACACGGCCCTCACCGGGGAGCTGTTTTTT.

Only one count was recorded for this clone. J is TRBJ1-5 and V is TRBV6-4, with D uncertain. Per the germline V gene, CDR1 is MRHNA and CDR2 is SNTAGT. Trimming pared 3 bases from V and 4 bases from J, leaving 7 bases between. The CDR3 is 13 amino acids. CDR3 protein: CASSEQVNQPQHF. As DNA, the CDR3 is TGTGCCAGCAGTGAGCAGGTTAATCAGCCCCAGCATTTT.

V gene TRBV10-3 combines with J gene TRBJ2-5; D gene uncertain. Trimming shortened V by 1 base and J by 5 bases, and 5 bases separated the two germline ends. Germline V gene sequence: CDR1 ENHRY, CDR2 SYGVKD. The CDR3 extends over 12 amino acids. The CDR3, as DNA: TGTGCCATCAGTGAGTGGGCGGAGACCCAGTACTTC. This translates into CAISEWAETQYF.